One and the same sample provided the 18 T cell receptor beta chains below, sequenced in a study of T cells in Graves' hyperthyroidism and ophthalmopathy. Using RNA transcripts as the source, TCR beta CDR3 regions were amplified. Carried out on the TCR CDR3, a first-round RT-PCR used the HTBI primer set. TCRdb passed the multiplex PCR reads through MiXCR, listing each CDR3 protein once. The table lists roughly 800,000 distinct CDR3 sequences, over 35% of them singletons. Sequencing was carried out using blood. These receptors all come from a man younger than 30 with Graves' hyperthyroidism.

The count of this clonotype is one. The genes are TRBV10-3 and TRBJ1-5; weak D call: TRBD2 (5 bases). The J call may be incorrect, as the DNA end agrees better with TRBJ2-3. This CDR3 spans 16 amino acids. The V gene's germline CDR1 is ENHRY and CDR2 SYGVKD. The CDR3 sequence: CAISESGDYSNQPQYF. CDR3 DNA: TGTGCCATCAGTGAGTCGGGAGACTATAGCAATCAGCCCCAGTATTTT.

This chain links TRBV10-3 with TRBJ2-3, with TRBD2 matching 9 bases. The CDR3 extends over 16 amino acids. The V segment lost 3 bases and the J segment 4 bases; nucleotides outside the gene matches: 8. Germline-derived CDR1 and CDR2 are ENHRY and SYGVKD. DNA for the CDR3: TGTGCCATCAGTGACGTCCTAGCGGGGAACCCAGATACGCAGTATTTT. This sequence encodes CAISDVLAGNPDTQYF.

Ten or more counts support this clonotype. The CDR3 DNA reads TGTGCCATCACGTCGCGGGAGGGCCACGAGCAGTACTTC. Its protein is CAITSREGHEQYF. The genes are TRBV10-3 and TRBJ2-7; 9 bases fit TRBD2. Trimming at V came to 7 bases and at J to 5 bases, leaving 6 bases not matched to a gene. CDR1 and CDR2 (germline): ENHRY, SYGVKD. The length of the CDR3 is 13 residues.

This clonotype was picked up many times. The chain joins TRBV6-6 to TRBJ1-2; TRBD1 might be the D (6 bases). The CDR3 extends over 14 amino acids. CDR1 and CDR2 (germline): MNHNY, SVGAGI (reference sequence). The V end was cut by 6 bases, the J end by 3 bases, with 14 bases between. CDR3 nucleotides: TGTGCCAGCAGCCCTACCGGACAGCACTATGGCTACACCTTC. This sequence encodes CASSPTGQHYGYTF.

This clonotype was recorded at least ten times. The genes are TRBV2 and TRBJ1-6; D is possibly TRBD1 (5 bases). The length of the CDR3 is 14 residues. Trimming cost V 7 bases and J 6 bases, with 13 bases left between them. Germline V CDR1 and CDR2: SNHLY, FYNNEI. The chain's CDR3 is CASTGAGSNSPLHF. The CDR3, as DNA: TGTGCCAGCACCGGAGCAGGGAGTAATTCACCCCTCCACTTT.

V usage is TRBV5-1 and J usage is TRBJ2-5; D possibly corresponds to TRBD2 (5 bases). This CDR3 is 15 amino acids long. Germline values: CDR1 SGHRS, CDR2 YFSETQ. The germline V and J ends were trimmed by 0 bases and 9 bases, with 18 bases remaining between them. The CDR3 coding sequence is TGCGCCAGCAGCTTGGACGTGAGCGGCCGGTGGGCCCAGTACTTC. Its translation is CASSLDVSGRWAQYF.

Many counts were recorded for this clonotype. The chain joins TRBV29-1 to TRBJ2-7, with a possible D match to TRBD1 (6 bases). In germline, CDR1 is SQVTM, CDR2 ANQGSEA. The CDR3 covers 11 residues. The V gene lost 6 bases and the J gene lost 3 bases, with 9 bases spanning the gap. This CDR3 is CSVQDSYEQYF. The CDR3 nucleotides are TGCAGCGTCCAGGACAGCTACGAGCAGTACTTC.

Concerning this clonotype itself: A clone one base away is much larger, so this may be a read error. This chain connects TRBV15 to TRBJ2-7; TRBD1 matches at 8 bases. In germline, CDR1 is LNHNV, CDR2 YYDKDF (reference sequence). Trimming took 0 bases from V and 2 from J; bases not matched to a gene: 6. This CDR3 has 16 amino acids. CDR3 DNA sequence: TGTGCCACCAGCAGAGATGGCGGACAGGGAGCCTACGAGCAGTACTTC. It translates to CATSRDGGQGAYEQYF.

CDR3 coding DNA: TGTGCCAGCAGAGATGGTCAGGCTAACTATGGCTACACCTTC. Amino acid sequence: CASRDGQANYGYTF. The gene calls are TRBV2 and TRBJ1-2, with D unclear. Germline values: CDR1 SNHLY, CDR2 FYNNEI. The V end was cut by 6 bases, the J end by 0 bases, with 11 bases between. This CDR3 is built from 14 residues. The full variable domain, rest sourced from reference TRBV2 and TRBJ1-2, is EPEVTQTPSHQVTQMGQEVILRCVPISNHLYFYWYRQILGQKVEFLVSFYNNEISEKSEIFDDQFSVERPDGSNFTLKIRSTKLEDSAMYFCASRDGQANYGYTFGSGTRLTVV.

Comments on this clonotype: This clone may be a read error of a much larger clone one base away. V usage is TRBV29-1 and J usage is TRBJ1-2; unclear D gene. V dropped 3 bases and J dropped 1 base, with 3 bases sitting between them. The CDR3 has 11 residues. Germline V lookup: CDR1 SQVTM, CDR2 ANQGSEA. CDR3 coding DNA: TGCAGCGTTGAGGTTAACTATGGCTACACCTTC. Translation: CSVEVNYGYTF.

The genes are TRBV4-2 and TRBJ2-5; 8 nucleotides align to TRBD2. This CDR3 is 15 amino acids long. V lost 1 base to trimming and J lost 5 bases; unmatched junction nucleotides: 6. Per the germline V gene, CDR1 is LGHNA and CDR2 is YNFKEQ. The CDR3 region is CASSQGGRRVETQYF. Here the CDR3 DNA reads TGTGCCAGCAGCCAAGGCGGGAGGAGGGTGGAGACCCAGTACTTC.

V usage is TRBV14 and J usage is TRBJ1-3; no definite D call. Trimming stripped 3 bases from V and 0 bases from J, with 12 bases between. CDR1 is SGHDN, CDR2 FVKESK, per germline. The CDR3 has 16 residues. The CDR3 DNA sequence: TGTGCCAGCAGCCATTTGGGAGCAAGCTCTGGAAACACCATATATTTT. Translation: CASSHLGASSGNTIYF.

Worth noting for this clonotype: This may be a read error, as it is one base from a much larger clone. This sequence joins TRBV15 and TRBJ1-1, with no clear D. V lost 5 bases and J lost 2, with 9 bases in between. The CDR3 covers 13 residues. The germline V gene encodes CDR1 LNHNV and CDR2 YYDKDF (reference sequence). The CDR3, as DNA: TGTGCCACCAGCGGAAGTATAAACACTGAAGCTTTCTTT. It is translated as CATSGSINTEAFF.

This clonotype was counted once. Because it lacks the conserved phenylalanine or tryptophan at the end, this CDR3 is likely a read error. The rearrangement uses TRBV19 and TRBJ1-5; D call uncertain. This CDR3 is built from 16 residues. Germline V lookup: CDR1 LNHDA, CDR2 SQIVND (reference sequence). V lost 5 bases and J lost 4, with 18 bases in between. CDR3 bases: TGTGCCAGTAGTGCGCTTACCGGCCGGATTAATCAGCCCCAGCATTCT. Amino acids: CASSALTGRINQPQHS.

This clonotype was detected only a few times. The CDR3 nucleotides are TGCGCCAGCAGCCGGACAGGGCAGACCACCGGGGAGCTGTTTTTT. This sequence encodes CASSRTGQTTGELFF. The chain has TRBV5-1 and TRBJ2-2; TRBD1 aligns across 8 bases. The CDR3 has 15 amino acids. Germline CDR1 SGHRS, CDR2 YFSETQ. With 4 bases clipped from V and 4 bases from J, the junction kept 6 bases outside the gene matches.

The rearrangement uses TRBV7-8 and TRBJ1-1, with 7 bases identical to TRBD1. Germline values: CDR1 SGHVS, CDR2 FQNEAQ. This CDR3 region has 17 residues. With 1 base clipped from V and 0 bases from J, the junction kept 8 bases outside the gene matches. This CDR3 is CASSLGATGPVNTEAFF. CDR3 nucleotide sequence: TGTGCCAGCAGCTTAGGGGCGACAGGGCCCGTGAACACTGAAGCTTTCTTT.

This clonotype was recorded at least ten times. In nucleotides, the CDR3 is TGTGCCAGCAGCCCTTATTCCTACGAGCAGTACTTC. Protein: CASSPYSYEQYF. The V call is TRBV7-8, the J call TRBJ2-7; no clear D. The V end lost 5 bases, the J end lost 1 base, and 6 bases lay between the germline ends. The germline V gene encodes CDR1 SGHVS and CDR2 FQNEAQ. The CDR3 extends over 12 amino acids.

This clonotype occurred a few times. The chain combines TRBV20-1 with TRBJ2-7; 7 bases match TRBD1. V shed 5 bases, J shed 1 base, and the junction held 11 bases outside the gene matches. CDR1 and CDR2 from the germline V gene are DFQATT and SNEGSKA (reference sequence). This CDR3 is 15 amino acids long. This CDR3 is CSAYQERDRSYEQYF. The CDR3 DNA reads TGCAGTGCTTATCAGGAAAGGGACAGATCCTACGAGCAGTACTTC.